This T cell receptor (beta chain) emerged from a study of T cell responses to AZD1222 COVID-19 vaccine. Study at large: Combined were second doses at about 4 or about 12 weeks.

As to this clone: Its antigen is still unknown.

The CDR3 has 17 amino acids. Unmatched junction bases numbered 9, after V lost 3 bases and J lost 1 base. Germline CDR1 is SGHDN and CDR2 is FVKESK. Assay: immunoSEQ multiplex PCR; the TCRdb copy retains only in-frame clones and omits some. The sample carries approximately 100,000 clones, just over 85% recorded once. Points from the study as a whole: Most donors were white British and more were female, and clonal diversity was possibly underestimated. Spike-wide coverage was observed for vaccine-associated CD4 TCRs, with dominant responses at 160-218 and 743-854. Repertoires were collected only later (after the peak T cell response had occurred).

The clonotype was recovered from an adult in good health. Source: peripheral blood, taken on day 0 of AZD1222 vaccination. The chain combines TRBV14 with TRBJ1-1; TRBD1 agrees at 9 bases. CDR3 in DNA: TGTGCCAGCAGCCACCAAGGGACAGGGTGGAGGAACACTGAAGCTTTCTTT. Encoded protein: CASSHQGTGWRNTEAFF.